This T cell receptor (beta chain) was captured in a study of cytomegalovirus exposure and HLA in healthy donors. Regarding the study as a whole: Some TCR beta chains (over 150 of them) were listed as cytomegalovirus-associated. Across donors, sequencing depth was assumed by presence/absence analyses to be roughly uniform.

The PCR used 60 Vbeta and 13 Jbeta primers. The protocol was immunoSEQ multiplex PCR, while the TCRdb copy is restricted to in-frame clones and leaves out a portion. The profile shows around 150,000 clones, approximately 68% of them singletons. This clone was detected once. Its antigen is currently unknown. Germline loops: CDR1 MNHEY, CDR2 SMNVEV (reference sequence). This CDR3 comprises 14 residues. The germline V and J ends were trimmed by 9 bases and 8 bases, with 19 bases remaining between them. The rearrangement joins TRBV27 to TRBJ1-4, with a weak D call TRBD1 (6 bases). This receptor was taken from a man aged 35 to 55 in good health and CMV-seronegative. Input material: PBMCs. The chain's CDR3 is CASTGNKGKEKLFF. For the CDR3, the DNA is TGTGCCAGTACAGGGAATAAGGGAAAAGAAAAACTGTTTTTT.